Shown below are 21 T cell receptor beta chains from a single sample sequenced in a study of shared clonotypes between healthy human individuals. TCRdb's copy holds only in-frame clones and misses some; the assay was immunoSEQ multiplex PCR. The table includes over 2 million clones, about 95% detected once. Selected positively for CCR7 and CD45RO-negative, naive CD8 cells excluded terminally differentiated effector memory CD45RA+ cells. The sample was naive CD8+ T cells sorted from blood. The receptors stem from a man in his late teens or twenties in good health.

V gene TRBV2 combines with J gene TRBJ2-7; 8 bases agree with TRBD2. J lost 5 bases, V lost 11 bases, and 11 bases had no gene match. CDR1 is SNHLY, CDR2 FYNNEI, per germline. The CDR3 consists of 13 residues. CDR3 nucleotide sequence: TGTGCCGGAGAGCGGGAGCTTAAAGACGAGCAGTACTTC. Protein sequence: CAGERELKDEQYF.

This clone was counted a few times. This rearrangement joins TRBV2 to TRBJ1-3, with TRBD1 identical over 7 bases. The ends lost 9 bases at V and 3 bases at J; junction bases unmatched: 11. Germline loops: CDR1 SNHLY, CDR2 FYNNEI. The CDR3 contains 15 residues. The CDR3 spells CASGELGTVGNTIYF. In DNA form, the CDR3 reads TGTGCCAGTGGGGAACTAGGGACAGTTGGAAACACCATATATTTT.

Worth noting for this clone: The sample contains more than one DNA sequence encoding this CDR3. CDR3 region: CASSYRDSYEQYF. The DNA of the CDR3 is TGTGCCAGCAGCTATAGGGACAGTTACGAGCAGTACTTC. The rearrangement links TRBV27 to TRBJ2-7, with 7 bases fitting TRBD1. Germline V gene data show CDR1 as MNHEY and CDR2 as SMNVEV (reference sequence). J gave up 4 bases and V 6 bases, and 6 bases lay outside the gene matches. The CDR3 consists of 13 residues.

The CDR3 loop reads CAWSPGAGETQYF. DNA for the CDR3: TGTGCCTGGAGTCCGGGAGCCGGGGAGACCCAGTACTTC. The rearrangement uses TRBV30 and TRBJ2-5; perhaps TRBD2 as D (6 bases). V was clipped by 2 bases and J by 5 bases, with 12 bases between them. Germline-derived CDR1 and CDR2 are GTSNPN and SVGIG (reference sequence). CDR3 length: 13 residues. Full variable domain (outside the CDR3, taken from reference TRBV30 and TRBJ2-5): SQTIHQWPATLVQPVGSPLSLECTVEGTSNPNLYWYRQAAGRGLQLLFYSVGIGQISSEVPQNLSASRPQDRQFILSSKKLLLSDSGFYLCAWSPGAGETQYFGPGTRLLVL.

The chain has TRBV7-9 and TRBJ1-1; 9 nucleotides agree with TRBD1. With V trimmed by 6 bases and J by 6 bases, 2 bases remained unmatched. This CDR3 is built from 12 residues. Germline CDR1 and CDR2: SEHNR and FQNEAQ (reference sequence). CDR3 in amino acids: CASRQGAPEAFF. CDR3 sequence (DNA): TGTGCCAGCAGACAGGGGGCCCCTGAAGCTTTCTTT.

The chain couples TRBV19 to TRBJ1-1; 12 bases match TRBD1. In germline, CDR1 is LNHDA, CDR2 SQIVND (reference sequence). The CDR3 totals 17 residues. V gave up 0 bases and J gave up 3 bases; unmatched junction bases: 5. In DNA form, the CDR3 reads TGTGCCAGTAGTATAGATGGGGACAGGGGGCGAGACACTGAAGCTTTCTTT. As protein: CASSIDGDRGRDTEAFF. The full variable domain, with the rest looked up from reference TRBV19 and TRBJ1-1, is DGGITQSPKYLFRKEGQNVTLSCEQNLNHDAMYWYRQDPGQGLRLIYYSQIVNDFQKGDIAEGYSVSREKKESFPLTVTSAQKNPTAFYLCASSIDGDRGRDTEAFFGQGTRLTVV.

This clone was recorded only once. The V call is TRBV6-5, the J call TRBJ2-1, with D perhaps assigned TRBD1 or TRBD2 (5 bases each). V gave up 5 bases and J gave up 4 bases, with 9 bases separating them. In germline, CDR1 is MNHEY, CDR2 SVGAGI. CDR3 size: 13 residues. Here the CDR3 reads CASSGDLYNEQFF. The CDR3, as DNA: TGTGCCAGCAGTGGGGACCTTTACAATGAGCAGTTCTTC.

The chain combines TRBV10-3 with TRBJ1-5; no firm D call. The CDR3 is 18 amino acids. Germline V gene sequence: CDR1 ENHRY, CDR2 SYGVKD. V lost 0 bases to trimming and J lost 2 bases, with 17 bases between them. The CDR3 is CAISESQFIISGNQPQHF. The CDR3 DNA reads TGTGCCATCAGTGAGTCGCAGTTCATTATCTCGGGCAATCAGCCCCAGCATTTT.

The chain recombines TRBV11-2 with TRBJ2-3, with TRBD2 matching 9 bases. The germline V gene has CDR1 SGHAT and CDR2 FQNNGV. The CDR3 runs 18 residues. V gave up 0 bases and J gave up 4 bases; unmatched junction bases: 11. CDR3 sequence: CASSLDQWRGGLSDTQYF. The CDR3 DNA reads as TGTGCCAGCAGCTTAGATCAATGGCGGGGGGGCCTTTCAGATACGCAGTATTTT.

This clone was counted a single time. The V and J genes are TRBV19 and TRBJ2-1, with TRBD1 as a possible D gene (5 bases). The CDR3 length is 13 residues. Germline CDR1 and CDR2: LNHDA and SQIVND (reference sequence). V lost 5 bases and J 8 bases, leaving 13 bases between the germline ends. CDR3 sequence: CASSFRGPDEQFF. In DNA form, the CDR3 reads TGTGCCAGTAGTTTTAGGGGTCCCGATGAGCAGTTCTTC. Drawing the rest from reference TRBV19 and TRBJ2-1, the complete variable domain is DGGITQSPKYLFRKEGQNVTLSCEQNLNHDAMYWYRQDPGQGLRLIYYSQIVNDFQKGDIAEGYSVSREKKESFPLTVTSAQKNPTAFYLCASSFRGPDEQFFGPGTRLTVL.

The gene calls are TRBV4-1 and TRBJ1-2; D gene uncertain. There are 15 residues in the CDR3. Germline V lookup: CDR1 MGHRA, CDR2 YSYEKL. Deletions cut 0 bases from V and 0 bases from J, with 8 bases between. CDR3 sequence reads: CASSQDIGSNYGYTF. The CDR3 DNA sequence: TGCGCCAGCAGCCAAGATATAGGTTCTAACTATGGCTACACCTTC.

This chain uses TRBV13 with TRBJ2-1; 10 bases match TRBD2. After removal of 5 bases from V and 8 bases from J, the junction contained 6 bases not matched to a gene. Germline V lookup: CDR1 PRHDT, CDR2 FYEKMQ (reference sequence). The CDR3 is 14 amino acids. The CDR3 here is CASSPGLAAHEQFF. The CDR3 DNA sequence: TGTGCCAGCAGCCCTGGACTAGCGGCTCATGAGCAGTTCTTC.

The chain couples TRBV27 to TRBJ2-7, with D unresolved. Trimming took 6 bases from V and 5 from J, leaving 11 bases between them. The CDR3 length is 12 residues. The V gene's germline CDR1 is MNHEY and CDR2 SMNVEV (reference sequence). In nucleotides, the CDR3 is TGTGCCAGCAGCCCGAATCACCACGAGCAGTACTTC. Its protein is CASSPNHHEQYF.

V is TRBV4-1 and J is TRBJ2-7; tentative D call: TRBD1 (5 bases). Looked up from germline, CDR1 is MGHRA and CDR2 is YSYEKL. With 0 bases removed from V and 3 bases from J, the gap between germline ends came to 15 bases. The CDR3 consists of 16 residues. CDR3 sequence reads: CASSQEPWGMGYEQYF. The CDR3 DNA reads TGCGCCAGCAGCCAAGAGCCTTGGGGCATGGGCTACGAGCAGTACTTC.

In this sample, this clone turned up a few times. The V gene is TRBV7-9, the J gene TRBJ1-3; D is ambiguous. This CDR3 has 15 amino acids. Germline CDR1 is SEHNR and CDR2 is FQNEAQ (reference sequence). The V gene lost 0 bases and the J gene lost 4 bases, with 10 bases spanning the gap. CDR3 amino acids: CASSLAQMGGNTIYF. The CDR3 DNA is TGTGCCAGCAGCTTAGCACAGATGGGAGGAAACACCATATATTTT.

The rearrangement links TRBV2 to TRBJ2-2; the D gene is possibly TRBD2 (5 bases). Per the germline V gene, CDR1 is SNHLY and CDR2 is FYNNEI. There are 12 residues in the CDR3. Trimming stripped 8 bases from V and 6 bases from J, with 10 bases between. The CDR3 DNA reads TGTGCCAGCCTACTAGGGTCCGGGGAGCTGTTTTTT. It is translated as CASLLGSGELFF.

This rearrangement joins TRBV7-8 to TRBJ2-7; unclear D gene. The CDR3 length is 15 residues. The V gene lost 2 bases and the J gene lost 6 bases, with 17 bases spanning the gap. Germline values: CDR1 SGHVS, CDR2 FQNEAQ. In DNA, the CDR3 is TGTGCCAGCAGCTTAAACCACGACATTTTTTCCGAGCAGTACTTC. The encoded protein is CASSLNHDIFSEQYF.

The chain links TRBV9 to TRBJ2-7, with D unclear. Germline values: CDR1 SGDLS, CDR2 YYNGEE. Deletions cut 6 bases from V and 1 base from J, with 11 bases between. This CDR3 contains 13 residues. The CDR3 loop is CASNSGFSYEQYF. In DNA form, the CDR3 reads TGTGCCAGCAATTCCGGCTTTTCCTACGAGCAGTACTTC.

This clone was seen just once. The chain combines TRBV7-6 with TRBJ2-7; a weak D match, TRBD2 (5 bases). CDR1 is SGHVS, CDR2 FNYEAQ, per germline. CDR3 length equals 15 residues. Trimming shortened V by 5 bases and J by 0 bases, and 14 bases separated the two germline ends. The CDR3 DNA reads TGTGCCAGCAGCCAAGGACTTTTGAACTCCTACGAGCAGTACTTC. Its protein product is CASSQGLLNSYEQYF.

Worth noting for this clone: This sample also contains other DNA sequences that code for the same CDR3. The chain couples TRBV6-5 to TRBJ2-7; no firm D call. Germline V gene lookup returns CDR1 MNHEY and CDR2 SVGAGI. The CDR3 totals 13 residues. V was cut by 5 bases and J by 2 bases, with 10 bases left in between. CDR3 sequence: CASSEGATYEQYF. The CDR3 DNA sequence: TGTGCCAGCAGTGAAGGAGCTACCTACGAGCAGTACTTC.

In regard to this clone: This sample also contains other DNA sequences that code for the same CDR3. The genes are TRBV4-1 and TRBJ2-7; tentatively, D is TRBD2 (6 bases). V was cut by 2 bases and J by 2 bases, with 10 bases left in between. The CDR3 totals 14 residues. Germline CDR1 reads MGHRA; CDR2 reads YSYEKL. The CDR3 nucleotides are TGCGCCAGCAGCCAAATAGGAGGGGCCTACGAGCAGTACTTC. Protein: CASSQIGGAYEQYF.